Listed below are T cell receptor beta chains from one sample, sequenced in a study of cytomegalovirus exposure and HLA in healthy donors. The table came from immunoSEQ multiplex PCR; TCRdb's copy has only in-frame clones and leaves some out. The data show over 150,000 clones, approximately 73% seen once. Sequenced: PBMCs. All receptors derive from a woman aged 18-35 years in good health and CMV-seropositive. The CDR3 runs from the conserved cysteine through the conserved F or W.

j_gene | v_gene | CDR3aa
TRBJ1-1 | TRBV18 | CASSQGQPGDTEAFF
TRBJ2-7 | TRBV7-2 | CASSLGLAGGPCEQYF
TRBJ2-1 | TRBV30 | CAWRLAVNEQFF
TRBJ1-1 | TRBV2 | CASTPPVTEAFF
TRBJ2-7 | TRBV6-5 | CASSYLRGGAYEQYF
TRBJ2-7 | TRBV5-6 | CASSPDRGAYEQYF
TRBJ1-6 | TRBV4-1 | CASSLGELQGGNSPLHF
TRBJ1-6 | TRBV10-1 | CASSERQGSYNSPLHF
TRBJ1-5 | TRBV7-2 | CASSLDVRGGVQPQHF
TRBJ2-3 | TRBV18 | CASSLEGTATNTQYF
TRBJ2-7 | TRBV11-3 | CASSDGTGDEQYF
TRBJ2-6 | TRBV25-1 | CATQGGSSGANVLTF
TRBJ2-2 | TRBV2 | CASSERGLGTGELFF
TRBJ2-7 | TRBV9 | CASSVEPTPYEQYF
TRBJ2-3 | TRBV5-4 | CASGTGGHQFITSTDTQYF
TRBJ2-5 | TRBV4-1 | CASSPTPGMETQYF
TRBJ2-1 | TRBV4-3 | CASSQDPGTGVLNEQFF
TRBJ1-5 | TRBV28 | CASSYNGQPRNQPQHF
TRBJ1-2 | TRBV7-2 | CASSSTGQINYGYTF
TRBJ2-1 | TRBV5-8 | CASWRGNNEQFF
TRBJ2-1 | TRBV5-1 | CASSLHRGSSYNEQFF
TRBJ2-2 | TRBV19 | CASSVVSGAGELFF
TRBJ1-1 | TRBV30 | CAWRTWWANTEAFF
TRBJ2-1 | TRBV18 | CASSPLAGAYNEQFF
TRBJ2-2 | TRBV2 | CASSGLFSGGRGELFF
TRBJ1-4 | TRBV6-4 | CASRWDRAAITNEKLFF
TRBJ1-5 | TRBV5-6 | CASSLTGNQPQHF
TRBJ2-2 | TRBV11-1 | CASSSRTVNTGELFF
TRBJ2-1 | TRBV29-1 | CSQGDDYNEQFF
TRBJ1-5 | TRBV19 | CASSIGDRAFYQPQHF
TRBJ2-7 | TRBV30 | CAWSVASYYEQYF
TRBJ1-1 | TRBV11-3 | CASSLGVGGEAFF
TRBJ1-6 | TRBV18 | CASSPRDRGHVSPLHF
TRBJ1-5 | TRBV28 | CASRPYILSNQPQHF
TRBJ2-3 | TRBV27 | CASSYRGGRTDTQYF
TRBJ2-7 | TRBV29-1 | CSVRASYEQYF
TRBJ2-5 | TRBV9 | CASSQLGETQYF
TRBJ2-3 | TRBV6-6 | CASRPRGDTQYF
TRBJ2-7 | TRBV18 | CASSRRTGETYEQYF
TRBJ2-1 | TRBV30 | CALTSDRVNNEQFF
TRBJ1-5 | TRBV13 | CASSSRGNQPQHF
TRBJ2-2 | TRBV7-2 | CASSLIGRGGAGELFF
TRBJ2-7 | TRBV4-3 | CASSQARGVYEQYF
TRBJ1-5 | TRBV15 | CATSRVKTGNQPQHF
TRBJ2-1 | TRBV9 | CASSLTPRGLAGAVGNEQFF